Shown below are 26 T cell receptor beta chains from a single sample sequenced in a study of response to subunit inactivated influenza vaccine. MiXCR was run by TCRdb on the RT-PCR reads, yielding one entry per CDR3 protein. The sample has about 530,000 distinct CDR3 sequences, about 10% seen once; the top ten hold roughly 10%. Sequencing was performed on PBMCs from blood, taken on the day of vaccination. All receptors come from a man in his forties or fifties who received an inactivated influenza vaccine.

This clonotype was counted ten times or more. The junction differs from germline at one of its ends, possibly a read error. The chain employs TRBV5-1 and TRBJ2-3; D is ambiguous. The CDR3 sequence is 13 residues long. CDR1 and CDR2 (germline): SGHRS, YFSETQ. Here the CDR3 DNA reads TGTGCCAGCAGCTTAGATAGCACAGATACGCAGTATTTT. Its protein product is CASSLDSTDTQYF. The entire variable domain, with the rest obtained from reference TRBV5-1 and TRBJ2-3, is as follows: KAGVTQTPRYLIKTRGQQVTLSCSPISGHRSVSWYQQTPGQGLQFLFEYFSETQRNKGNFPGRFSGRQFSNSRSEMNVSTLELGDSALYLCASSLDSTDTQYFGPGTRLTVL.

Written as DNA, the CDR3 is TGTGCCAGCAGCGGAGGCACTCTTCGGAGGGAGACCCAGTACTTC. This translates into CASSGGTLRRETQYF. The rearrangement joins TRBV7-9 to TRBJ2-5; tentatively, D is TRBD2 (5 bases). Germline V lookup: CDR1 SEHNR, CDR2 FQNEAQ (reference sequence). V shed 5 bases and J shed 5 bases, with 18 bases lying between them. This CDR3 spans 15 amino acids.

This chain links TRBV4-1 with TRBJ2-2; D is uncertain. Germline V gene lookup returns CDR1 MGHRA and CDR2 YSYEKL. The CDR3 has 16 residues. Trimming took off 0 bases at V and 6 bases at J, with 14 bases between the two ends. Here the CDR3 DNA reads TGCGCCAGCAGCCAAGACCGGCGGAGCGTGGCCGGGGAGCTGTTTTTT. Translating it yields CASSQDRRSVAGELFF.

This clonotype was seen a few times. The chain combines TRBV7-2 with TRBJ2-7; 7 bases line up with TRBD2. With 3 bases clipped from V and 6 bases from J, the junction kept 11 bases outside the gene matches. The V gene's germline CDR1 is SGHTA and CDR2 FQGNSA. The CDR3 is made up of 15 amino acids. DNA of the CDR3: TGTGCCAGCAGCTTGGTCGATGGGGGGAGGGCCGAGCAGTACTTC. Amino acids: CASSLVDGGRAEQYF.

The V gene is TRBV19, the J gene TRBJ2-1, with 9 bases that match TRBD2. After removal of 3 bases from V and 8 bases from J, the junction contained 11 bases not matched to a gene. CDR3 length: 16 residues. CDR1 is LNHDA and CDR2 is SQIVND in the germline V gene (reference sequence). In nucleotides, the CDR3 is TGTGCCAGTAGTATCAGCGGCGGGGGGGCCTTGTATGAGCAGTTCTTC. The encoded protein is CASSISGGGALYEQFF.

In its sample, this clonotype was seen a few times. The J gene is TRBJ2-1, the V gene TRBV24-1, with TRBD1 matching over 9 bases. Germline assignment: CDR1 KGHDR and CDR2 SFDVKD. CDR3 length equals 20 residues. The ends lost 0 bases at V and 6 bases at J; junction bases unmatched: 17. In DNA form, the CDR3 reads TGTGCCACCAGTGATTTGCGAACAGGGGGCAGGTTCCCAGGGAGCAATGAGCAGTTCTTC. Its protein product is CATSDLRTGGRFPGSNEQFF.

About this clonotype itself: Its ends do not fully match the called genes, so a read error is possible. V is TRBV20-1 and J is TRBJ2-2, with D unclear. Germline CDR1 reads DFQATT; CDR2 reads SNEGSKA (reference sequence). The CDR3 runs 15 residues. The CDR3 nucleotides are TGCAGTGCTACCCCACCCTTCTCAGACAACTTTCGGTCGACCTTT. Translated, it gives CSATPPFSDNFRSTF.

This clonotype was seen more than once but under ten times. CDR3 loop: CASSFDDRGPSGKTYEQYF. The CDR3, as DNA: TGTGCCAGCAGCTTCGACGACAGGGGGCCAAGCGGGAAGACCTACGAGCAGTACTTC. This chain links TRBV11-1 with TRBJ2-7, with 10 bases lining up with TRBD1. Germline V lookup: CDR1 SGHAT, CDR2 FQDESV (reference sequence). V was clipped by 3 bases and J by 2 bases; unmatched bases: 16. CDR3 length: 19 residues.

This chain uses TRBV19 with TRBJ2-3; 7 bases are shared with TRBD2. Trimming removed 2 bases from V and 0 bases from J; junction bases left unmatched: 2. CDR3 length: 15 amino acids. Germline assignment: CDR1 LNHDA and CDR2 SQIVND (reference sequence). CDR3 protein: CASSIQGLSTDTQYF. Here the CDR3 DNA reads TGTGCCAGTAGTATACAGGGACTAAGCACAGATACGCAGTATTTT. The full variable domain, with the rest looked up from reference TRBV19 and TRBJ2-3, is DGGITQSPKYLFRKEGQNVTLSCEQNLNHDAMYWYRQDPGQGLRLIYYSQIVNDFQKGDIAEGYSVSREKKESFPLTVTSAQKNPTAFYLCASSIQGLSTDTQYFGPGTRLTVL.

There are a few counts of this clonotype. The chain uses TRBV20-1 and TRBJ1-1, with D perhaps TRBD1 (5 bases). From germline, CDR1 is DFQATT and CDR2 SNEGSKA (reference sequence). V gave up 6 bases and J gave up 0 bases, with 11 bases separating them. The CDR3 spans 13 residues. CDR3 DNA: TGCAGTGCCGTCGGGACGGTGAACACTGAAGCTTTCTTT. Amino acid sequence: CSAVGTVNTEAFF.

The chain recombines TRBV28 with TRBJ2-7; D not resolved. The CDR3 totals 12 residues. CDR1 MDHEN and CDR2 SYDVKM come from the germline V gene. V dropped 5 bases and J dropped 8 bases, with 13 bases sitting between them. Written as DNA, the CDR3 is TGTGCCAGCAGTCTCCAAGGGTACCAGCAGTACTTC. Protein sequence: CASSLQGYQQYF.

This rearrangement joins TRBV20-1 to TRBJ2-7, with D perhaps TRBD1 (5 bases). From germline, CDR1 is DFQATT and CDR2 SNEGSKA (reference sequence). Trimming cost V 7 bases and J 3 bases, with 19 bases left between them. The CDR3 consists of 14 residues. Here the CDR3 DNA reads TGCAGTGTAGCCCAGGGTAGAGGAAGCTACGAGCAGTACTTC. It encodes CSVAQGRGSYEQYF.

The table lists this clonotype with a few counts. This chain joins TRBV11-3 and TRBJ2-2; D may be TRBD1 (5 bases). Germline V CDR1 and CDR2: SGHNT, YENEEA. The CDR3 runs 13 residues. The ends were cut back, 5 bases at V and 5 bases at J, with 9 bases in the middle. The CDR3 reads CASSVRGTGELFF. CDR3 in DNA: TGTGCCAGCAGCGTAAGGGGAACCGGGGAGCTGTTTTTT. Variable domain in full (rest from reference TRBV11-3 and TRBJ2-2): EAGVVQSPRYKIIEKKQPVAFWCNPISGHNTLYWYLQNLGQGPELLIRYENEEAVDDSQLPKDRFSAERLKGVDSTLKIQPAELGDSAVYLCASSVRGTGELFFGEGSRLTVL.

At least ten counts were recorded for this clonotype. The rearrangement links TRBV28 to TRBJ2-3; a possible D gene is TRBD2 (5 bases). V dropped 0 bases and J dropped 2 bases, with 12 bases sitting between them. The germline V gene has CDR1 MDHEN and CDR2 SYDVKM. The CDR3 is 16 amino acids. CDR3 DNA: TGTGCCAGCAGTTTATGGATACTAGGCCCCACAGATACGCAGTATTTT. It yields the protein CASSLWILGPTDTQYF.

This clonotype was recorded at least ten times. The chain recombines TRBV12-3 or TRBV12-4 with TRBJ2-2; D gene ambiguous. V gave up 4 bases and J gave up 0 bases, with 3 bases separating them. The CDR3 totals 13 residues. The CDR3: CASSSANTGELFF. CDR3 DNA sequence: TGTGCCAGCAGTTCCGCGAACACCGGGGAGCTGTTTTTT.

CDR3 region: CASTKAVDYEQYF. For the CDR3, the DNA is TGTGCCAGCACCAAGGCCGTGGACTACGAGCAGTACTTC. The chain joins TRBV12-3 or TRBV12-4 to TRBJ2-7; D is unresolved. V lost 7 bases and J lost 3, with 13 bases in between. The CDR3 sequence is 13 residues long.

This clonotype was seen more than once but under ten times. The chain links TRBV14 to TRBJ2-7; the D gene is possibly TRBD1 (6 bases). CDR1 is SGHDN and CDR2 is FVKESK in the germline V gene. This CDR3 contains 15 residues. Trimming cost V 5 bases and J 2 bases, with 16 bases left between them. The CDR3 sequence: CASSYAGTRTYEQYF. The CDR3 bases are TGTGCCAGCAGCTATGCCGGGACACGGACCTACGAGCAGTACTTC.

The chain links TRBV12-3 or TRBV12-4 to TRBJ2-7; 10 nucleotides match TRBD1. Trimming removed 7 bases from V and 6 bases from J; junction bases left unmatched: 12. The CDR3 consists of 15 residues. The CDR3 here is CASTSFVDRGTEQYF. Here the CDR3 DNA reads TGTGCCAGCACTTCCTTTGTGGACAGGGGGACCGAGCAGTACTTC.

CDR3 in DNA: TGTGCCAGCAGCCAGAGGGAGTATGGCTACACCTTC. Its translation is CASSQREYGYTF. The V and J genes are TRBV3-1 and TRBJ1-2; D ambiguous. Trimming removed 3 bases at V and 5 bases at J, with 7 bases between. Germline V gives CDR1 LGHDT, CDR2 YNNKEL (reference sequence). The CDR3 sequence is 12 residues long.

This clonotype was found many times. The rearrangement uses TRBV28 and TRBJ2-5; 11 nucleotides match TRBD2. This CDR3 comprises 13 residues. Per the germline V gene, CDR1 is MDHEN and CDR2 is SYDVKM. After removal of 9 bases from V and 4 bases from J, the junction contained 4 bases not matched to a gene. The CDR3 DNA sequence: TGTGCCAGTGGGACTAGCGGTAGAGAGACCCAGTACTTC. Translating it yields CASGTSGRETQYF.

The chain recombines TRBV5-1 with TRBJ2-5; TRBD2 matches 7 bases. The CDR3 has 16 amino acids. Germline V CDR1 and CDR2: SGHRS, YFSETQ. J lost 3 bases, V lost 2 bases, and 10 bases had no gene match. The CDR3, as DNA: TGCGCCAGCAGCTTTCAGATGGCAGCGGGGAAAGAGACCCAGTACTTC. Translating gives CASSFQMAAGKETQYF.

This clonotype turned up a few times. The V gene is TRBV3-1, the J gene TRBJ1-2; TRBD1 matches 7 bases. The CDR3 has 15 amino acids. In germline, CDR1 is LGHDT, CDR2 YNNKEL (reference sequence). V gave up 5 bases and J gave up 2 bases; unmatched junction bases: 8. The CDR3 sequence is CASSSPGQLNYGYTF. The CDR3, as DNA: TGTGCCAGCAGCAGCCCGGGACAGCTCAACTATGGCTACACCTTC.

This clonotype was counted a few times. The V gene is TRBV20-1, the J gene TRBJ2-1, with D possibly matching TRBD2 (6 bases). This CDR3 contains 12 residues. V lost 6 bases to trimming and J lost 10 bases, with 16 bases between them. CDR1 and CDR2 from the germline V gene are DFQATT and SNEGSKA (reference sequence). The CDR3 protein is CSASLAVSEQFF. The CDR3 coding sequence is TGCAGTGCAAGTTTAGCGGTATCCGAGCAGTTCTTC.

A few counts support this clonotype. The CDR3 spells CASSLNRGLSYNEQFF. The CDR3 DNA reads as TGTGCCAGCAGTTTAAATCGTGGACTGTCCTACAATGAGCAGTTCTTC. The rearrangement uses TRBV12-3 or TRBV12-4 and TRBJ2-1, with D possibly matching TRBD2 (5 bases). V was shortened by 2 bases and J by 1 base, with 12 bases between the two germline ends. This CDR3 comprises 16 residues.

There are a few counts of this clonotype. J is TRBJ2-7 and V is TRBV5-1, with TRBD1 as a possible D gene (6 bases). Germline V gives CDR1 SGHRS, CDR2 YFSETQ. The germline V and J ends were trimmed by 0 bases and 0 bases, with 16 bases remaining between them. This CDR3 contains 17 residues. In DNA form, the CDR3 reads TGCGCCAGCAGCTTGGAACTGGACAGTCAAAGCTCCTACGAGCAGTACTTC. It translates to CASSLELDSQSSYEQYF.

The rearrangement joins TRBV2 to TRBJ1-3, with D unclear. V was clipped by 7 bases and J by 4 bases, with 11 bases between them. The length of the CDR3 is 13 residues. Germline V gives CDR1 SNHLY, CDR2 FYNNEI. In nucleotides, the CDR3 is TGTGCCAGCACCACCGGAGGGGGAAACACCATATATTTT. It specifies CASTTGGGNTIYF.